The 18 T cell receptor beta chains in this list originate from one sample, sequenced in a study of cytomegalovirus exposure and HLA in healthy donors. In the PCR, 60 Vbeta and 13 Jbeta primers were used. Repertoires were generated with immunoSEQ multiplex PCR, while TCRdb's copy carries only in-frame clones and drops some. The sample shows about 120,000 clones, 15% of them seen only once. Sequences were obtained from PBMCs. These receptors all stem from a woman aged 18-29 years in good health and CMV-seronegative.

This rearrangement joins TRBV29-1 to TRBJ1-4; no clear D. From germline, CDR1 is SQVTM and CDR2 ANQGSEA. The CDR3 is 14 amino acids. V shed 7 bases and J shed 8 bases, with 20 bases lying between them. The CDR3 region is CSAGVGTMKEKLFF. The CDR3 DNA is TGCAGCGCCGGAGTTGGAACCATGAAGGAAAAACTGTTTTTT.

This rearrangement joins TRBV20-1 to TRBJ2-7; no clear D. Between the trimmed V and J ends, which lost 4 bases and 3 bases, there was a span of 7 bases. The CDR3 runs 11 residues. Germline assignment: CDR1 DFQATT and CDR2 SNEGSKA (reference sequence). The CDR3: CSATYYYEQYF. The CDR3 region has the DNA TGCAGTGCTACGTACTACTACGAGCAGTACTTC.

Only a few counts were recorded for this clone. The chain carries TRBV7-9 and TRBJ1-1; 8 bases are shared with TRBD1. CDR1 is SEHNR, CDR2 FQNEAQ, per germline (reference sequence). J gave up 0 bases and V 5 bases, and 2 bases lay outside the gene matches. The CDR3 totals 14 residues. CDR3 sequence reads: CASSPGQVNTEAFF. The CDR3 nucleotides read TGTGCCAGCAGCCCGGGACAGGTGAACACTGAAGCTTTCTTT.

J is TRBJ1-2 and V is TRBV28; possibly TRBD1 for D (6 bases). Trimming left V 6 bases short and J 4 bases short, with 15 bases between. Per germline, CDR1 MDHEN and CDR2 SYDVKM. The length of the CDR3 is 14 residues. DNA for the CDR3: TGTGCCAGCAGCCGTCTGATAGGGGGCTATGGCTACACCTTC. Protein sequence: CASSRLIGGYGYTF.

V gene TRBV19 combines with J gene TRBJ2-5, with 7 bases lining up with TRBD2. V lost 2 bases to trimming and J lost 4 bases; unmatched junction nucleotides: 7. Germline-derived CDR1 and CDR2 are LNHDA and SQIVND (reference sequence). This CDR3 spans 15 amino acids. CDR3 residues: CASSIRLAALETQYF. The CDR3, as DNA: TGTGCCAGTAGTATAAGGCTAGCGGCCTTAGAGACCCAGTACTTC.

V and J are TRBV1 and TRBJ1-1; the table gives TRBD1 as D, unverified against the DNA. TRBV1 is a recognized pseudogene. The CDR3 totals 16 residues. The CDR3 is CTSSQEGGQGSTEAFF. The CDR3 DNA is TGCACCAGCAGCCAAGAGGGAGGACAGGGAAGCACTGAAGCTTTCTTT.

This clone has more than one count but fewer than ten. This CDR3 reads CASSPAGLVNNEQFF. The DNA of the CDR3 is TGTGCCAGCAGCCCCGCGGGACTAGTTAACAATGAGCAGTTCTTC. This chain connects TRBV11-2 to TRBJ2-1, with 8 positions matching TRBD2. V lost 5 bases and J lost 5; bases outside the gene matches: 8. Looked up from germline, CDR1 is SGHAT and CDR2 is FQNNGV. The CDR3 totals 15 residues.

Only a few counts were recorded for this clone. Its ends do not fully match the called genes, so a read error is possible. The genes are TRBV7-7 and TRBJ2-7, with 8 bases lining up with TRBD1. Germline CDR1 reads SSHAT; CDR2 reads FNYEAQ (reference sequence). The CDR3 spans 14 residues. Here the CDR3 DNA reads TGTGCTAGCAGCCCAGACAGGGGATCCTACGAGCAGTACTTC. It encodes CASSPDRGSYEQYF.

This clone was seen a handful of times. The rearrangement joins TRBV7-9 to TRBJ2-3; D uncertain. The CDR3 is made up of 12 amino acids. V was cut by 2 bases and J by 4 bases, with 4 bases left in between. In germline, CDR1 is SEHNR, CDR2 FQNEAQ (reference sequence). CDR3: CASSLPPDTQYF. The CDR3 bases are TGTGCCAGCAGCTTACCTCCAGATACGCAGTATTTT.

This clone was recorded a few times. This chain joins TRBV29-1 and TRBJ1-4; 7 positions match TRBD1. V was clipped by 5 bases and J by 8 bases; unmatched bases: 8. Germline V gene lookup returns CDR1 SQVTM and CDR2 ANQGSEA. The CDR3 is 13 amino acids. CDR3 residues: CSVLRDSREKLFF. The CDR3, as DNA: TGCAGCGTTTTAAGGGACAGCAGGGAAAAACTGTTTTTT.

This clone was found a few times. The rearrangement links TRBV2 to TRBJ2-1; D unclear. The CDR3 is 14 amino acids. Looked up from germline, CDR1 is SNHLY and CDR2 is FYNNEI. Between the trimmed V and J ends, which lost 6 bases and 3 bases, there was a span of 12 bases. CDR3 sequence reads: CASRVGGGYNEQFF. DNA for the CDR3: TGTGCCAGCAGAGTGGGTGGCGGCTACAATGAGCAGTTCTTC.

This clone has just a few counts. In the same sample, other DNA sequences code for this CDR3. This rearrangement joins TRBV6-5 to TRBJ1-5; D remains ambiguous. V was pared by 5 bases and J by 5 bases, with 13 bases between. CDR3 size: 14 residues. Germline CDR1 is MNHEY and CDR2 is SVGAGI. The CDR3 bases are TGTGCCAGCAGTCCTACAGCCTGGGATCAGCCCCAGCATTTT. It specifies CASSPTAWDQPQHF.

The rearrangement uses TRBV19 and TRBJ1-5; TRBD1 agrees at 9 bases. Germline lookup yields CDR1 LNHDA and CDR2 SQIVND (reference sequence). V lost 4 bases, J lost 3 bases, and 4 bases stayed unmatched. This CDR3 has 15 amino acids. CDR3 sequence (DNA): TGTGCCAGTAGTACCGGACAGGGGTTCAATCAGCCCCAGCATTTT. Its protein is CASSTGQGFNQPQHF.

This clone was detected only once. V usage is TRBV28 and J usage is TRBJ1-2; D is uncertain. CDR1 is MDHEN and CDR2 is SYDVKM in the germline V gene. The CDR3 loop spans 12 amino acids. Trimming removed 6 bases at V and 1 base at J, with 6 bases between. DNA of the CDR3: TGTGCCAGCAGGAGAAGTAACTATGGCTACACCTTC. It codes for CASRRSNYGYTF.

This chain connects TRBV7-3 to TRBJ2-3, with a possible D match to TRBD2 (6 bases). The ends were cut back, 5 bases at V and 5 bases at J, with 17 bases in the middle. Germline-derived CDR1 and CDR2 are SGHTA and FQGTGA. CDR3 size: 15 residues. CDR3 sequence (DNA): TGTGCCAGCAGCCCCCGGGGTAGCGGAAAAGATACGCAGTATTTT. It is translated as CASSPRGSGKDTQYF.

The J gene is TRBJ2-1, the V gene TRBV30, with 10 bases lining up with TRBD1. The CDR3 spans 14 residues. In germline, CDR1 is GTSNPN, CDR2 SVGIG (reference sequence). V shed 2 bases, J shed 8 bases, and the junction held 6 bases outside the gene matches. The CDR3: CAWSPDRGLHEQFF. CDR3 nucleotide sequence: TGTGCCTGGAGTCCTGACAGGGGGCTCCATGAGCAGTTCTTC.

The rearrangement links TRBV6-6 to TRBJ1-1; a possible D gene is TRBD1 (6 bases). In germline, CDR1 is MNHNY, CDR2 SVGAGI (reference sequence). Trimming removed 5 bases from V and 3 bases from J, with 10 bases in between. CDR3 length equals 13 residues. The CDR3 sequence is CASSRGGDTEAFF. CDR3 sequence (DNA): TGTGCCAGCAGTCGGGGGGGCGACACTGAAGCTTTCTTT.

This chain links TRBV5-5 with TRBJ1-5; D might be TRBD1 (5 bases). V lost 0 bases to trimming and J lost 6 bases, with 13 bases between them. The CDR3 covers 15 residues. In germline, CDR1 is SGHKS, CDR2 YYEKEE (reference sequence). CDR3 in amino acids: CASSLGWGGGQPQHF. The DNA of the CDR3 is TGTGCCAGCAGCTTGGGATGGGGGGGTGGTCAGCCCCAGCATTTT.